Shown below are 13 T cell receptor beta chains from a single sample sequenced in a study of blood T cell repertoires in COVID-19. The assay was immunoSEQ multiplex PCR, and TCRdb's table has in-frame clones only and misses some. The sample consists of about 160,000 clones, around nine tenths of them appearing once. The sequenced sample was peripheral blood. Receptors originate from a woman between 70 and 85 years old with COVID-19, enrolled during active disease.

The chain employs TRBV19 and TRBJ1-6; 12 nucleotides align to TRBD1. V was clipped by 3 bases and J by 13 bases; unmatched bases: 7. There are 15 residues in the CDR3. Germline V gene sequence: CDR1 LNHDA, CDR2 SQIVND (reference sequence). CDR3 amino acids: CASSIPRDRGLPLHF. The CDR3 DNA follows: TGTGCCAGTAGTATCCCCCGGGACAGGGGGCTCCCCCTCCACTTT.

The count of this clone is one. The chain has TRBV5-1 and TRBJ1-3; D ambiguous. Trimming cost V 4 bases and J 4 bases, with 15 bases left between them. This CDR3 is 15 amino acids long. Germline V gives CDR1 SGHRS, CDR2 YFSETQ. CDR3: CASSPNGGHGNTIYF. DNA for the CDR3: TGCGCCAGCAGCCCCAACGGTGGGCACGGAAACACCATATATTTT.

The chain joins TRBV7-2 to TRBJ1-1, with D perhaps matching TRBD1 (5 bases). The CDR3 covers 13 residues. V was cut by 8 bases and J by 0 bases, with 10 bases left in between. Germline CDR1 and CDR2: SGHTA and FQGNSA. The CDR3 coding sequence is TGTGCCAGCCTAGGACACATGAACACTGAAGCTTTCTTT. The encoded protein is CASLGHMNTEAFF.

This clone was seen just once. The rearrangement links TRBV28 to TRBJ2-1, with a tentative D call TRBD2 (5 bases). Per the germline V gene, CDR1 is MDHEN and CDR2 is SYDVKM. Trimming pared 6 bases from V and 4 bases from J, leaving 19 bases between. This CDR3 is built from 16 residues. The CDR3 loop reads CASSTRAGDVYNEQFF. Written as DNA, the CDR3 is TGTGCCAGCAGCACACGGGCGGGCGACGTTTACAATGAGCAGTTCTTC.

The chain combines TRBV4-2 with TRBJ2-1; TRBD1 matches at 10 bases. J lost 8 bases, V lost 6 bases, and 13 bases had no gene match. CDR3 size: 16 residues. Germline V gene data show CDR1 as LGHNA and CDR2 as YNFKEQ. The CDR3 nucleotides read TGTGCCAGCAGGGGACTCCGGGACAGGGGTAGTTATGAGCAGTTCTTC. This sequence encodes CASRGLRDRGSYEQFF.

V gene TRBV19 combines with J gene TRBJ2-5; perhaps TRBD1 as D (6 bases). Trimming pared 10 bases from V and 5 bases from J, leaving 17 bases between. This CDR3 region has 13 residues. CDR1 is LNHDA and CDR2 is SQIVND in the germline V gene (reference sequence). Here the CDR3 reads CATRLQGDETQYF. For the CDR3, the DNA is TGTGCCACCAGGTTACAGGGCGATGAGACCCAGTACTTC.

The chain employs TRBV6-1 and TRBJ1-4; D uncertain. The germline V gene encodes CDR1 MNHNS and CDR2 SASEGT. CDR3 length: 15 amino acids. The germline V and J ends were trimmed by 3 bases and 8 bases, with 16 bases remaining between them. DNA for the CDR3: TGTGCCAGCAGTGAGGTGAGGCCTCTCCCCGAAAAACTGTTTTTT. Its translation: CASSEVRPLPEKLFF.

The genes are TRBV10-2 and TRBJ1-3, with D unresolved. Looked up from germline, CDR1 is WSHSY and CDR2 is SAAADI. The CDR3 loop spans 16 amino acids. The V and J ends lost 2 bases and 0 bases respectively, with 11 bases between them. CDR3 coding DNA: TGCGCCAGCAGTGAGCCCCGGGATGGCTCTGGAAACACCATATATTTT. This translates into CASSEPRDGSGNTIYF.

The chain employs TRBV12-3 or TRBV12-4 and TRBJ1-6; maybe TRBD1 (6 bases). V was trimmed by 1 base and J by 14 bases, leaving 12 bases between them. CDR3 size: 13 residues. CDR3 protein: CASSLGTVFTLHF. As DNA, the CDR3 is TGTGCCAGCAGTTTAGGGACAGTCTTTACCCTCCACTTT.

Written as DNA, the CDR3 is TGTGCCAGCAATAACAGGGGAAACACTGAAGCTTTCTTT. It encodes CASNNRGNTEAFF. The V call is TRBV6-5, the J call TRBJ1-1, with TRBD1 identical over 7 bases. Germline values: CDR1 MNHEY, CDR2 SVGAGI. V lost 7 bases to trimming and J lost 2 bases; unmatched junction nucleotides: 4. CDR3 length equals 13 residues.

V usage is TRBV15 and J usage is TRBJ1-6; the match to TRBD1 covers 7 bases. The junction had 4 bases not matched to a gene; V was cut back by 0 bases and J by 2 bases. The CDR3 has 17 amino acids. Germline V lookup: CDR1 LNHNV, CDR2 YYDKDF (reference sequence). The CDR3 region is CATSRDTGDPYNSPLHF. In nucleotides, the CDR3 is TGTGCCACCAGCAGAGATACAGGGGACCCCTATAATTCACCCCTCCACTTT.

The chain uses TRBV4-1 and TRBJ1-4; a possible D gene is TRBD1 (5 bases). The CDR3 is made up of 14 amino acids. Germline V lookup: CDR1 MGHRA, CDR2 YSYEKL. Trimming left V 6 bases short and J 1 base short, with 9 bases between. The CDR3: CASRQGETNEKLFF. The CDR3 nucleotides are TGCGCCAGCAGGCAGGGTGAAACTAATGAAAAACTGTTTTTT.

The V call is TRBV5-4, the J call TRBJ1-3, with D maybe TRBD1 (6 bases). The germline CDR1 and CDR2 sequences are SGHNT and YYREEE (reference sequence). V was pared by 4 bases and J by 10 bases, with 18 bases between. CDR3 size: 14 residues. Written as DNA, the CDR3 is TGTGCCAGCAGCCTAGACCGACAGGTTTTAACCATATATTTT. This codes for CASSLDRQVLTIYF. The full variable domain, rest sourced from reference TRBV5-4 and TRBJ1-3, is ETGVTQSPTHLIKTRGQQVTLRCSSQSGHNTVSWYQQALGQGPQFIFQYYREEENGRGNFPPRFSGLQFPNYSSELNVNALELDDSALYLCASSLDRQVLTIYFGEGSWLTVV.